This T cell receptor beta chain is from a study of control samples from healthy donors and cancer patients. Germline V gives CDR1 MNHNS, CDR2 SASEGT. Trimming took off 2 bases at V and 2 bases at J, with 13 bases between the two ends. The CDR3 spans 17 residues. There are a few counts of this clone. Sequenced by immunoSEQ multiplex PCR; TCRdb stores in-frame clones only, minus some. Counted here are over 110,000 clones, roughly nine tenths occurring once; the ten biggest clones make up around 8.2%. The clonotype was recovered from a woman in her thirties in good health. V and J are TRBV6-1 and TRBJ1-6; the D is unclear. Sequencing used blood. This CDR3 is CASSEQSDGAYNSPLHF. The DNA for the CDR3 is TGTGCCAGCAGTGAACAGTCAGATGGTGCCTATAATTCACCCCTCCACTTT.